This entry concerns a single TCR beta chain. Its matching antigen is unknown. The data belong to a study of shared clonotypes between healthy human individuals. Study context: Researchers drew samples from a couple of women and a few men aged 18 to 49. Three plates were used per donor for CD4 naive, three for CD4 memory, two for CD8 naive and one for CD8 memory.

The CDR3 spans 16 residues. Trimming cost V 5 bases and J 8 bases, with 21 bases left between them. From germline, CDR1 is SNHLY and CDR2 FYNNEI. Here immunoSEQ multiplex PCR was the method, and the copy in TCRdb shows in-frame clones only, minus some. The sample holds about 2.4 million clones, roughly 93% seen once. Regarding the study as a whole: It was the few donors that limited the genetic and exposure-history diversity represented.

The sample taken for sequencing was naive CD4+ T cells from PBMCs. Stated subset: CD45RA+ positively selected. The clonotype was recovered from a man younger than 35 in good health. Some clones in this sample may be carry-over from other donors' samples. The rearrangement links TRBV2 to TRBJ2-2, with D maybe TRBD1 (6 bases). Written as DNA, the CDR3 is TGTGCCAGCAGTATTTGGAACAGGGAGACGTCGGGGGAGCTGTTTTTT. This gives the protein CASSIWNRETSGELFF.